The 27 T cell receptor beta chains reported below all come from one sample, sequenced in a study of naive and memory T cell subsets. Two oligonucleotides, mixed equimolar, formed the beta constant-region primer covering TRBC1 and TRBC2. Nested alpha and beta constant-region primers with the SP2 primer drove four PCR rounds on ligated cDNA. TCRdb recomputed calls from the UMI-ligation and nested PCR reads with MiXCR, one row per CDR3 protein. The sample records 4,000 to 4,500 distinct CDR3 sequences, 4% to 6% being singletons. The sample taken for sequencing was effector memory CD8+ T cells from blood. Subset of the sample: effector memory, CD45RA- CD27-. The receptors were gathered from a human donor in good health.

This clonotype was observed at least ten times. This chain joins TRBV7-6 and TRBJ1-3; D is unresolved. Germline-derived CDR1 and CDR2 are SGHVS and FNYEAQ. CDR3 length: 12 amino acids. V gave up 6 bases and J gave up 3 bases, with 6 bases separating them. The CDR3 sequence is CASRSRGNTIYF. The CDR3 DNA reads TGTGCCAGCAGGTCACGTGGAAACACCATATATTTT.

This clonotype was detected many times. This chain connects TRBV19 to TRBJ1-5; TRBD1 matches 7 bases. V shed 5 bases, J shed 6 bases, and the junction held 4 bases outside the gene matches. The germline V gene has CDR1 LNHDA and CDR2 SQIVND (reference sequence). The CDR3 spans 13 residues. CDR3 loop: CASSEGGLQPQHF. CDR3 coding DNA: TGTGCCAGTAGTGAAGGGGGCCTTCAGCCCCAGCATTTT.

There are many counts of this clonotype. The rearrangement links TRBV27 to TRBJ2-7, with D unresolved. The germline V gene encodes CDR1 MNHEY and CDR2 SMNVEV (reference sequence). This CDR3 is built from 14 residues. V was pared by 5 bases and J by 1 base, with 12 bases between. CDR3 DNA sequence: TGTGCCAGCAGTCCCAGCGTGGGGTCCTACGAGCAGTACTTC. It translates to CASSPSVGSYEQYF.

With respect to this clonotype: A read error is possible here, since a much larger clone lies one base away. The chain carries TRBV12-3 or TRBV12-4 and TRBJ1-1; a weak D match, TRBD1 (5 bases). Trimming removed 10 bases at V and 8 bases at J, with 20 bases between. The CDR3 sequence is 13 residues long. Here the CDR3 DNA reads TGTGCCAACAGACTGTTACAGGTGACCGAAGCTTTCTTT. This gives the protein CANRLLQVTEAFF.

This clonotype appeared many times. Here the CDR3 DNA reads TGCGCCAGCAGCTTGGACCTAGCGGGAGGAGGAGGGGAGCTGTTTTTT. Translation: CASSLDLAGGGGELFF. The chain combines TRBV5-1 with TRBJ2-2; 11 positions agree with TRBD2. Germline values: CDR1 SGHRS, CDR2 YFSETQ. Germline trimming cut 0 bases from V and 8 bases from J; bases unmatched to any gene: 6. The CDR3 runs to 16 residues.

The chain links TRBV4-1 to TRBJ1-5; D remains unclear. Germline lookup yields CDR1 MGHRA and CDR2 YSYEKL. V lost 0 bases to trimming and J lost 4 bases, with 10 bases between them. This CDR3 has 15 amino acids. The CDR3 coding sequence is TGCGCCAGCAGCCAAGAATTTATGGGAAATCAGCCCCAGCATTTT. Protein sequence: CASSQEFMGNQPQHF.

This clonotype was seen repeatedly, ten times or more. V and J are TRBV6-5 and TRBJ2-7, with TRBD1 identical over 7 bases. V lost 0 bases and J lost 4; bases outside the gene matches: 6. CDR3 length: 15 residues. The germline gives CDR1 MNHEY, CDR2 SVGAGI. This chain's CDR3 is CASSYSPDRAYEQYF. The CDR3 DNA is TGTGCCAGCAGTTACTCCCCCGACAGGGCTTACGAGCAGTACTTC.

A few counts support this clonotype. The rearrangement links TRBV21-1 to TRBJ1-2; TRBD1, the table's D call, lacks a check against the DNA. TRBV21-1 is given as a pseudogene. There are 16 residues in the CDR3. CDR3 sequence reads: CASSKHVRGPNYGYTF. CDR3 nucleotide sequence: TGTGCCAGCAGCAAACATGTGAGGGGACCTAACTATGGCTACACCTTC.

This clonotype came up a few times. The chain uses TRBV5-4 and TRBJ1-1; D not certain. The ends were cut back, 0 bases at V and 1 base at J, with 7 bases in the middle. The CDR3 runs 14 residues. Germline V gene sequence: CDR1 SGHNT, CDR2 YYREEE (reference sequence). The DNA for the CDR3 is TGTGCCAGCAGCTTGGAACGGGGGAACACTGAAGCTTTCTTT. This encodes CASSLERGNTEAFF.

In this sample, this clonotype is medium-sized (0.01 to 0.1%). The chain has TRBV7-8 and TRBJ2-7, with D maybe TRBD1 (6 bases). This CDR3 contains 15 residues. V lost 2 bases and J lost 7, with 18 bases in between. The germline gives CDR1 SGHVS, CDR2 FQNEAQ. This CDR3 is CASSLHQGPLREQYF. Written as DNA, the CDR3 is TGTGCCAGCAGCTTACATCAGGGGCCACTACGAGAGCAGTACTTC.

The table lists this clonotype with many counts. This chain links TRBV10-3 with TRBJ2-1, with D possibly TRBD2 on 6 matching bases. V dropped 2 bases and J dropped 3 bases, with 11 bases sitting between them. Germline V gene sequence: CDR1 ENHRY, CDR2 SYGVKD. There are 15 residues in the CDR3. CDR3: CAISEGGSDYNEQFF. The CDR3 region has the DNA TGTGCCATCAGTGAGGGGGGGAGCGACTACAATGAGCAGTTCTTC.

V gene TRBV20-1 combines with J gene TRBJ1-6; 8 bases match TRBD1. This CDR3 has 16 residues. Germline V gene lookup returns CDR1 DFQATT and CDR2 SNEGSKA (reference sequence). J gave up 5 bases and V 0 bases, and 6 bases lay outside the gene matches. The CDR3 spells CSARDLGTGDNSPLHF. The CDR3 DNA is TGCAGTGCTAGAGATCTTGGGACAGGAGATAATTCACCCCTCCACTTT.

This rearrangement joins TRBV29-1 to TRBJ2-7, with 9 bases aligning to TRBD2. J gave up 0 bases and V 6 bases, and 9 bases lay outside the gene matches. Germline lookup yields CDR1 SQVTM and CDR2 ANQGSEA. The CDR3 contains 15 residues. As DNA, the CDR3 is TGCAGCGTGTGGAATAGCGGGAGCGCCTCCTACGAGCAGTACTTC. It yields the protein CSVWNSGSASYEQYF.

This clonotype ranks as medium-sized. The chain is built from TRBV6-5 and TRBJ2-5, with D unclear. Trimming took 9 bases from V and 1 from J, leaving 24 bases between them. CDR1 and CDR2 from the germline V gene are MNHEY and SVGAGI. This CDR3 has 17 amino acids. The CDR3 DNA follows: TGTGCCAGTTCACCCTTCTTCGAGGATACCTTCCAAGAGACCCAGTACTTC. Amino acid sequence: CASSPFFEDTFQETQYF.

This clonotype has at least ten counts. V gene TRBV6-4 combines with J gene TRBJ2-3; D ambiguous. The V and J ends lost 6 bases and 1 base respectively, with 11 bases between them. In germline, CDR1 is MRHNA, CDR2 SNTAGT. This CDR3 contains 14 residues. The CDR3 reads CASSTSDGTDTQYF. In nucleotides, the CDR3 is TGTGCCAGCAGCACCTCGGACGGCACAGATACGCAGTATTTT.

This clonotype was counted many times. The J gene is TRBJ2-1, the V gene TRBV6-2 or TRBV6-3; 7 bases match TRBD2. Germline assignment: CDR1 MNHEY and CDR2 SVGEGT. CDR3 length equals 15 residues. The J segment lost 4 bases and the V segment lost 6 bases, leaving 9 bases of the junction unmatched. DNA of the CDR3: TGTGCCAGCAGCCGCCGGGAGGACGGGTACAATGAGCAGTTCTTC. Amino acid sequence: CASSRREDGYNEQFF.

This clonotype was observed at least ten times. This chain connects TRBV19 to TRBJ2-7; D is perhaps TRBD1 (6 bases). Germline-derived CDR1 and CDR2 are LNHDA and SQIVND (reference sequence). This CDR3 contains 15 residues. Deletions cut 3 bases from V and 4 bases from J, with 16 bases between. The CDR3 nucleotides are TGTGCCAGTAGTATGTTAGCAGGGGAGTTTTACGAGCAGTACTTC. The encoded protein is CASSMLAGEFYEQYF.

This clonotype was detected ten times or more. The rearrangement links TRBV19 to TRBJ2-1; tentative D call: TRBD2 (5 bases). V was trimmed by 5 bases and J by 0 bases, leaving 8 bases between them. Germline V lookup: CDR1 LNHDA, CDR2 SQIVND (reference sequence). This CDR3 contains 14 residues. CDR3 DNA sequence: TGTGCCAGTAGTTGGGAGACCTCCTACAATGAGCAGTTCTTC. Translation: CASSWETSYNEQFF.

This chain uses TRBV6-2 or TRBV6-3 with TRBJ1-5; 11 nucleotides align to TRBD1. Germline V gives CDR1 MNHEY, CDR2 SVGEGT. With 5 bases clipped from V and 5 bases from J, the junction kept 5 bases outside the gene matches. The CDR3 contains 15 residues. The CDR3 spells CASSPGQGEYQPQHF. The CDR3 bases are TGTGCCAGCAGTCCGGGACAGGGGGAGTATCAGCCCCAGCATTTT.

This clonotype was recorded at least ten times. The chain employs TRBV9 and TRBJ2-1, with 10 bases lining up with TRBD2. The V gene end was trimmed by 4 bases and the J gene end by 1 base; junction bases not matched to a gene: 5. The germline V gene has CDR1 SGDLS and CDR2 YYNGEE. The CDR3 contains 16 residues. The CDR3 nucleotides read TGTGCCAGCAGCCTCTCTAGCGGGAGTTCCTACAATGAGCAGTTCTTC. Its translation: CASSLSSGSSYNEQFF.

By frequency in the sample, this clonotype is medium-sized (0.01 to 0.1%). This chain links TRBV10-3 with TRBJ2-3; 13 bases align to TRBD2. The CDR3 is made up of 19 amino acids. J lost 0 bases, V lost 0 bases, and 6 bases had no gene match. The germline V gene encodes CDR1 ENHRY and CDR2 SYGVKD. The CDR3 loop reads CAISESGTSGIESTDTQYF. In DNA form, the CDR3 reads TGTGCCATCAGTGAGTCCGGGACTAGCGGGATCGAAAGCACAGATACGCAGTATTTT.

This chain uses TRBV19 with TRBJ1-2; 9 bases are shared with TRBD1. From germline, CDR1 is LNHDA and CDR2 SQIVND (reference sequence). The trim removed 4 bases at V and 4 bases at J, leaving 4 bases unmatched. The CDR3 sequence is 14 residues long. In DNA, the CDR3 is TGTGCCAGTAGTACGACAGGGGGGGGCTATGGCTACACCTTC. It is translated as CASSTTGGGYGYTF.

The chain has TRBV20-1 and TRBJ2-7; possibly TRBD1 or TRBD2 for D (6 bases each). V lost 6 bases to trimming and J lost 5 bases, with 20 bases between them. The CDR3 sequence is 14 residues long. Looked up from germline, CDR1 is DFQATT and CDR2 is SNEGSKA (reference sequence). In DNA form, the CDR3 reads TGCAGTGCCCGAGAGGGGGGTGACTTCCACGAGCAGTACTTC. Protein product: CSAREGGDFHEQYF.

This clonotype was recorded at least ten times. The genes are TRBV24-1 and TRBJ2-5; perhaps TRBD1 as D (5 bases). The CDR3 consists of 14 residues. Germline V gene data show CDR1 as KGHDR and CDR2 as SFDVKD. Trimming stripped 4 bases from V and 4 bases from J, with 12 bases between. The CDR3: CATSEAGLGETQYF. The DNA for the CDR3 is TGTGCCACCAGTGAAGCAGGGTTGGGAGAGACCCAGTACTTC.

This clonotype came up many times. J is TRBJ1-3 and V is TRBV30; no reliable D call. Trimming took off 7 bases at V and 1 base at J, with 8 bases between the two ends. The CDR3 has 12 amino acids. Per the germline V gene, CDR1 is GTSNPN and CDR2 is SVGIG (reference sequence). Here the CDR3 reads CAYKRSGNTIYF. CDR3 in DNA: TGTGCCTACAAAAGATCTGGAAACACCATATATTTT. Combining the CDR3 with reference TRBV30 and TRBJ1-3 gives the whole variable domain SQTIHQWPATLVQPVGSPLSLECTVEGTSNPNLYWYRQAAGRGLQLLFYSVGIGQISSEVPQNLSASRPQDRQFILSSKKLLLSDSGFYLCAYKRSGNTIYFGEGSWLTVV.

This clonotype was detected only a few times. The rearrangement joins TRBV3-1 to TRBJ2-1; 9 nucleotides line up with TRBD1. V trimming: 6 bases; J trimming: 0 bases; junction bases outside the gene matches: 3. Germline V gene data show CDR1 as LGHDT and CDR2 as YNNKEL (reference sequence). The CDR3 consists of 15 residues. The CDR3 sequence: CASRGQGSSYNEQFF. The CDR3 nucleotides read TGTGCCAGCAGAGGACAGGGGAGCTCCTACAATGAGCAGTTCTTC.

In its sample, this clonotype was seen many times. The chain employs TRBV2 and TRBJ1-1, with D unresolved. Trimming left V 5 bases short and J 6 bases short, with 10 bases between. This CDR3 is 12 amino acids long. Germline V gene lookup returns CDR1 SNHLY and CDR2 FYNNEI. DNA of the CDR3: TGTGCCAGCAGTTCAAGCGACCCTGAAGCTTTCTTT. Amino acids: CASSSSDPEAFF.